The rows below give T cell receptor beta chains drawn from one sample of a study of OX40 agonist ivuxolimab in advanced cancers. Measured with immunoSEQ multiplex PCR; TCRdb has only the in-frame clones, and not every one. The sample contains about 22,000 clones, around four fifths of which appear only once. Sequenced here: CD4+ or CD8+ T cells sorted from blood, sampled in a trial of the OX40 agonist ivuxolimab. All receptors derive from an adult with an advanced solid tumor such as melanoma, head and neck, liver or kidney cancer. Each CDR3 is given with its conserved first and last residue. Each record gives: D gene, clone size, J gene, V gene, CDR3 DNA, CDR3 protein. A D gene is named only where the DNA matches it firmly. The size field is filled for only some rows; it gives once, few, many or a size class.

. . TRBJ1-2 TRBV7-3 TGTGCCAGCAGCTTAGATGGCCAGGGCTATGGCTACACCTTC CASSLDGQGYGYTF
. . TRBJ2-1 TRBV9 TGTGCCAGCAGCGTAGGGGACGTAGAGCAGTTCTTC CASSVGDVEQFF
. . TRBJ1-5 TRBV2 TGTGCCAGCTCCCGGGGGAGCAATCAGCCCCAGCATTTT CASSRGSNQPQHF
. . TRBJ1-4 TRBV7-6 TGTGCCAGCAGCTTAGGTGGACGCGAAAAACTGTTTTTT CASSLGGREKLFF
. . TRBJ1-2 TRBV6-1 TGTGCCAGCGAACCGACTGGGATAGCTAACTATGGCTACACCTTC CASEPTGIANYGYTF
TRBD1 once TRBJ1-2 TRBV5-1 TGCGCCAGCAGCTTGGAGGGACAGGGGGCCTTTAACTATGGCTACACCTTC CASSLEGQGAFNYGYTF
TRBD1 . TRBJ1-5 TRBV7-9 TGTGCCAGCAGCTTGGGACAGGCCTTAGGGCCCCAGCATTTT CASSLGQALGPQHF
TRBD2 . TRBJ2-3 TRBV9 TGTGCCAGCAGCGTAGGGACTAGCGGGGCCGCTACAGATACGCAGTATTTT CASSVGTSGAATDTQYF
TRBD2 . TRBJ2-7 TRBV28 TGTGCCAGCAGTTTACATCTCATGACTAGCGGGGGTTACGAGCAGTACTTC CASSLHLMTSGGYEQYF
. . TRBJ2-7 TRBV10-3 TGTGCCATCAGTGAGTCGCGAGGGGACGAGCAGTACTTC CAISESRGDEQYF
. . TRBJ1-5 TRBV27 TGTGCCAGCAGTTTATCCTCTCTTAGGGTGCAGCCCCAGCATTTT CASSLSSLRVQPQHF
. . TRBJ1-6 TRBV4-3 TGCGCCAGCAGCCTCGGAAGCAAATCACCCCTCCACTTT CASSLGSKSPLHF
. . TRBJ1-1 TRBV28 TGTGCCTCTCGGGCATTAGTATACACTGAAGCTTTCTTT CASRALVYTEAFF
. . TRBJ2-1 TRBV7-9 TGTGCCAGCAGACTCCCCGGGGGAAACAATGAGCAGTTCTTC CASRLPGGNNEQFF
TRBD1 once TRBJ1-3 TRBV9 TGTGCCAGCAGCTCCGGGACAGGGCCCCTCTCTGGAAACACCATATATTTT CASSSGTGPLSGNTIYF
TRBD2 . TRBJ2-1 TRBV30 TGTGCCTGGAGTGAGACTAGCGGAGCCAATGAGCAGTTCTTC CAWSETSGANEQFF
TRBD1 . TRBJ2-7 TRBV2 TGTGCCAGCAGAGAGAGGACAGGGACCCCCTACGAGCAGTACTTC CASRERTGTPYEQYF
. . TRBJ2-7 TRBV7-9 TGTGCCAGCAGCTTAAAGGCAGGGTTCCACGAGCAGTACTTC CASSLKAGFHEQYF
. . TRBJ1-1 TRBV4-1 TGCGCCAGCAGCCAAGTTATCGGTAGTACTGAAGCTTTCTTT CASSQVIGSTEAFF
. . TRBJ1-1 TRBV4-2 TGTGCCAGCAGCCCTAGGACGGTTAACACTGAAGCTTTCTTT CASSPRTVNTEAFF
. . TRBJ1-2 TRBV11-2 TGTGCCAGCAGCTTAGGGAACAATGGCTACACCTTC CASSLGNNGYTF
. . TRBJ2-1 TRBV7-3 TGTGCCAGCAGATTGGGACCGAGCTCCTACAATGAGCAGTTCTTC CASRLGPSSYNEQFF
. . TRBJ1-1 TRBV6-1 TGTGCCAGCAGTGGGAGGGCCACTGAAGCTTTCTTT CASSGRATEAFF
. . TRBJ2-1 TRBV2 TGTGCCAGCTCCCTCCCCGGGACTCACAACAATGAGCAGTTCTTC CASSLPGTHNNEQFF
. . TRBJ2-5 TRBV11-2 TGTGCCAGCAGCCGCGGCGTTTTCCAAGAGACCCAGTACTTC CASSRGVFQETQYF
TRBD1 . TRBJ1-6 TRBV30 TGTGCCTGGAGAGGCGACGGGACAGGAAATTCACCCCTCCACTTT CAWRGDGTGNSPLHF
TRBD1 . TRBJ1-2 TRBV27 TGTGCCAGCAGTCCAGACAGGGCCGGCTATGGCTACACCTTC CASSPDRAGYGYTF
. . TRBJ1-1 TRBV7-9 TGTGCCAGCAGCTCGGACAGTTCCACTGAAGCTTTCTTT CASSSDSSTEAFF
. . TRBJ1-1 TRBV2 TGTGCCAGCAGTGAAGCCTCGAACAGGGCGGCTGAAGCTTTCTTT CASSEASNRAAEAFF
. . TRBJ1-5 TRBV4-1 TGCGCCAGCAGTCTACCGGGCCCCAATCAGCCCCAGCATTTT CASSLPGPNQPQHF
. . TRBJ1-1 TRBV5-1 TGCGCCAGCAGCTTGGTCCCGGGGGAACGGTACACTGAAGCTTTCTTT CASSLVPGERYTEAFF
TRBD1 . TRBJ1-3 TRBV7-9 TGTGCCAGCAGCTCGACTTACGGGACAGGGGTAAACACCATATATTTT CASSSTYGTGVNTIYF
TRBD1 . TRBJ2-7 TRBV7-6 TGTGCCAGCAGCTTAGTTCCAGGGGGCGGCGAGCAGTACTTC CASSLVPGGGEQYF
. . TRBJ1-2 TRBV7-9 TGTGCCAGCAGCTTAGGGACATCCTATGGCTACACCTTC CASSLGTSYGYTF
. . TRBJ1-1 TRBV6-5 TGTGCCAGCAGTTACGCGGGAGGGGTGAACACTGAAGCTTTCTTT CASSYAGGVNTEAFF
. . TRBJ2-7 TRBV25-1 TGTGCCAGCAGTGAATACTCCCAGGGGCCCCGTTGGGACGAGCAGTACTTC CASSEYSQGPRWDEQYF
. once TRBJ1-2 TRBV5-4 TGTGCCAGCAGCTTCGGACCGATGGACTATGGCTACACCTTC CASSFGPMDYGYTF
TRBD1 . TRBJ2-5 TRBV28 TGTGCCAGCAGTTTACTCGACAGGGGGCCCCAAGAGACCCAGTACTTC CASSLLDRGPQETQYF
. . TRBJ1-1 TRBV28 TGTGCCAGCAGTCCCGGGATATTGGCTTTCTTT CASSPGILAFF
TRBD1 . TRBJ1-1 TRBV27 TGTGCCAGCAGTTTAGGAGGGGGCGCGGGCACTGAAGCTTTCTTT CASSLGGGAGTEAFF
TRBD2 . TRBJ2-5 TRBV6-4 TGTGCCAGCAGTGACCCTAGCGGGGGGGCGCTTTGGACGTGTATTGAGACCCAGTACTTC CASSDPSGGALWTCIETQYF
. . TRBJ2-1 TRBV5-5 TGTGCCAGCAGCCCAGTCGGCGGGTCAGGGCCCTACAATGAGCAGTTCTTC CASSPVGGSGPYNEQFF
TRBD1 once TRBJ2-7 TRBV7-8 TGTGCCAGCAGCTTAGAAGGGCTGGGACAGGTCCACGAGCAGTACTTC CASSLEGLGQVHEQYF
TRBD1 once TRBJ2-2 TRBV14 TGTGCCAGCAGCCAAGCCTCGGGGACAGAACTAGACACCGGGGAGCTGTTTTTT CASSQASGTELDTGELFF
TRBD1 . TRBJ2-7 TRBV10-3 TGTGCCATCAGGTTGACAGGGGCCTCCTACGAGCAGTACTTC CAIRLTGASYEQYF
TRBD2 . TRBJ2-1 TRBV7-9 TGTGCCAGCACACCGTCTAGCGGCCTCTACAATGAGCAGTTCTTC CASTPSSGLYNEQFF
. . TRBJ2-7 TRBV6-1 TGTGCCAGCAGTGAATCGGGGCGGACCGCTCACTACGAGCAGTACTTC CASSESGRTAHYEQYF
TRBD2 . TRBJ2-1 TRBV9 TGTGCCAGCAGCGCCTCCGTTCTAGCGGGGGCCTACAATGAGCAGTTCTTC CASSASVLAGAYNEQFF
. . TRBJ1-1 TRBV6-1 TGTGCCAGCAGTGAAGGGGGACATGGTGGCACTGAAGCTTTCTTT CASSEGGHGGTEAFF
TRBD2 . TRBJ2-1 TRBV7-3 TGTGCCAGCAGTCTTGGCGGGGGTGAGCAGTTCTTC CASSLGGGEQFF
. . TRBJ1-4 TRBV7-3 TGTGCCAGCAGCTTAGGTTTGACACCGGATGAAAAACTGTTTTTT CASSLGLTPDEKLFF
. few TRBJ1-4 TRBV6-5 TGTGCCAGCAGTTACCTCCGGAATGAAAAACTGTTTTTT CASSYLRNEKLFF
TRBD1 . TRBJ1-5 TRBV19 TGTGCCAGCCAGCCGGGACAGGGGGCGAATCAGCCCCAGCATTTT CASQPGQGANQPQHF
TRBD1 once TRBJ1-5 TRBV28 TGTGCCAGCACCTTGGAGACAGGGGGCGGTTATAGCAATCAGCCCCAGCATTTT CASTLETGGGYSNQPQHF
TRBD1 few TRBJ1-2 TRBV2 TGTGCCAGCAGCGAGGACAGGGAAGACTATGGCTACACCTTC CASSEDREDYGYTF
TRBD2 few TRBJ2-3 TRBV27 TGTGCCAGCAGTTTATGGCTAGCGGCCCTTTCTAGCACAGATACGCAGTATTTT CASSLWLAALSSTDTQYF
. . TRBJ1-1 TRBV19 TGTGCCAGTAAGGACACAGCGAACACTGAAGCTTTCTTT CASKDTANTEAFF
. . TRBJ1-2 TRBV28 TGTGCCAGCAGTTTAAGGAGGACTGCTAACTATGGCTACACCTTC CASSLRRTANYGYTF
. . TRBJ2-5 TRBV4-1 TGCGCCAGCAGCCAAGAGGAAACCCAGTACTTC CASSQEETQYF
. . TRBJ2-7 TRBV15 TGTGCCACCAGCCCACGGGGTGAGGTTGAGCAGTACTTC CATSPRGEVEQYF